This T cell receptor (beta chain) was documented in a study of blood T cell repertoires in COVID-19. As for the study in general: T cells, B-cell-depleted T cells, or PBMCs provided the cDNA or gDNA that served as material.

Germline CDR1 is MNHEY and CDR2 is SVGAGI. V was clipped by 2 bases and J by 6 bases, with 16 bases between them. The CDR3 runs 16 residues. Original processing notes: By means of reference gene primer amplification, nucleated cell counts were estimated. Sequencing used immunoSEQ multiplex PCR; TCRdb keeps in-frame clones, though not all of them. V, J and clone size are taken as reported in that table, and D and trimming were inferred from the DNA itself. Seen here are about 210,000 clones, more than 70% observed once, and the top ten hold around 4%. Living in about two dozen US areas, the participants were between about 18 and 100 years of age. Participants' own reports of clinical history determined their cohort assignment.

V and J are TRBV6-5 and TRBJ1-4; TRBD1 might be the D (5 bases). The sequence derives from a man under 40 with acute COVID-19. The sample was PBMCs or T cells enriched from blood (not recorded which). The CDR3 bases are TGTGCCAGCAGTTACCGCCCGGGGGGTAGGGATGAAAAACTGTTTTTT. This sequence encodes CASSYRPGGRDEKLFF.